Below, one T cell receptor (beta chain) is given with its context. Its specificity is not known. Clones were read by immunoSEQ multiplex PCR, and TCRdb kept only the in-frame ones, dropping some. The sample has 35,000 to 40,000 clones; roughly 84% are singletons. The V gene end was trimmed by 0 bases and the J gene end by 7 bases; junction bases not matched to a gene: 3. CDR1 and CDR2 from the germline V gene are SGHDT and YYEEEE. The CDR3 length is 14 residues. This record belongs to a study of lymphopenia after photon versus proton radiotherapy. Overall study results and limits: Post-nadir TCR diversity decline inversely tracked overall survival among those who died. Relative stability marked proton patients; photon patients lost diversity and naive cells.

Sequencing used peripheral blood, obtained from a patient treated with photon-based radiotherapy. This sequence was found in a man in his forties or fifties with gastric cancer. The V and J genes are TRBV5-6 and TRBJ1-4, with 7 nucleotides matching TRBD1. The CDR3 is CASSLGQGGEKLFF. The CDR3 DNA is TGTGCCAGCAGCTTGGGTCAGGGGGGTGAAAAACTGTTTTTT.